These T cell receptor beta chains were read from a single sample in a study of blood T cell repertoires in COVID-19. Generated by immunoSEQ multiplex PCR, the TCRdb table keeps only in-frame clones and is missing some. The profile shows 95,000 to 150,000 clones, roughly nine tenths of them singletons. Sequences were obtained from peripheral blood. Receptors were obtained from a man over 45 with COVID-19, enrolled during active disease. The CDR3 runs from the conserved cysteine through the conserved F or W. Fields, in order: clone size, V gene, D gene, J gene, CDR3 DNA, CDR3 protein. D genes are given only for firm matches. Size is omitted from some rows. Given values are once, few, many or a class for expanded clones.

NA	TRBV4-2	NA	TRBJ2-1	TGTGCCAGCAGCCAAGATCGGCTAGCCTCCTACAATGAGCAGTTCTTC	CASSQDRLASYNEQFF
NA	TRBV29-1	NA	TRBJ1-5	TGCAGCGCTAAAATCAGCAATCAGCCCCAGCATTTT	CSAKISNQPQHF
NA	TRBV6-1	NA	TRBJ1-6	TGTGCCAGCAGTGAAACCCGGGATTCACCCCTCCACTTT	CASSETRDSPLHF
NA	TRBV6-6	TRBD1	TRBJ2-7	TGTGCCAGCAGTTTTTTGGGACAGGGGATCGAGCAGTACTTC	CASSFLGQGIEQYF
NA	TRBV5-4	NA	TRBJ2-1	TGTGCCAGCAGCTTGGACTACAACTCCTACAATGAGCAGTTCTTC	CASSLDYNSYNEQFF
NA	TRBV20-1	TRBD1	TRBJ1-3	TGCAGTGCTAGTTCGACAGGGGCTTCGTCTGGAAACACCATATATTTT	CSASSTGASSGNTIYF
once	TRBV21-1	NA	TRBJ1-3	TGTGCCAGAAGGGGCCCGGGGGGTACTCAAATTTCTGGAAACACCATATATTTT	CARRGPGGTQISGNTIYF
NA	TRBV11-1	NA	TRBJ1-2	TGTGCCAGCAGCTATGACAGAAACTATGGCTACACCTTC	CASSYDRNYGYTF
NA	TRBV2	NA	TRBJ1-5	TGTGCCAGCAGTGAGGACACCGGGGGTTGGAATCAGCCCCAGCATTTT	CASSEDTGGWNQPQHF
NA	TRBV20-1	TRBD1	TRBJ2-7	TGCAGTGCGGCCGACAGGGGCGAGCAGTACTTC	CSAADRGEQYF
NA	TRBV6-5	NA	TRBJ2-2	TGTGCCAGCAGCTACGCGACAGTCAACACCGGGGAGCTGTTTTTT	CASSYATVNTGELFF
NA	TRBV7-8	TRBD1	TRBJ1-2	TGTGCCAGCAGCCAGGGTGGGACAGATGGCTACACCTTC	CASSQGGTDGYTF
once	TRBV5-1	NA	TRBJ2-4	TGCGCCAGCAGAGGTACAGGGGCCAAAAACATTCAGTACTTC	CASRGTGAKNIQYF
NA	TRBV2	TRBD1	TRBJ2-7	TGTGCCAGCCACAACTACAGACAGGGGTACGAGCAGTACTTC	CASHNYRQGYEQYF
NA	TRBV7-2	TRBD2	TRBJ2-5	TGTGCCAGCAGCTCATTAGCGGGAGGTGGGACCCAGTACTTC	CASSSLAGGGTQYF
NA	TRBV5-1	TRBD2	TRBJ2-7	TGCGCCAGCAGCTTGTTCCCGAACTGGGGGGGAACCTACGAGCAGTACTTC	CASSLFPNWGGTYEQYF
NA	TRBV6-2/TRBV6-3	TRBD1	TRBJ1-1	TGTGCCAGCAGTTACCGGACAGGCGCCGTGAACACTGAAGCTTTCTTT	CASSYRTGAVNTEAFF
NA	TRBV5-5	TRBD1	TRBJ2-1	TGTGCCAGCAGCTTAGGGACAGGGTCCCATGAGCAGTTCTTC	CASSLGTGSHEQFF
NA	TRBV30	NA	TRBJ2-5	TGTGCCTGCGCAGCGGTCCAAGAGACCCAGTACTTC	CACAAVQETQYF
NA	TRBV21-1	NA	TRBJ2-1	TGTGCCAGCCTCTCTAGCGGAGGGGGTAAGGATGAGCAGTTCTTC	CASLSSGGGKDEQFF
NA	TRBV7-8	NA	TRBJ2-5	TGTGCCAGCAGCTTAGGCCAGTACAAGTACTTC	CASSLGQYKYF
NA	TRBV5-7	NA	TRBJ2-6	TGTGCCAGCAGCCGGGGACAAACAAGCTCTGGGGCCAACGTCCTGACTTTC	CASSRGQTSSGANVLTF
NA	TRBV6-5	NA	TRBJ1-2	TGTGCCAGCAGACGCCTCCTAGGGGGGAGGGATGGCTACACCTTC	CASRRLLGGRDGYTF